This TCR beta chain was profiled in a study of cytomegalovirus exposure and HLA in healthy donors. The PCR had 60 Vbeta and 13 Jbeta primers. Sequenced by immunoSEQ multiplex PCR; TCRdb stores in-frame clones only, minus some. The repertoire holds 150,000 to 200,000 clones, over 70% seen once, with 1% to 1.5% in the top ten. V was cut by 2 bases and J by 0 bases, with 8 bases left in between. The CDR3 has 15 amino acids. The germline V gene encodes CDR1 KGHSH and CDR2 LQKENI. Details on this clone: The antigen remains unidentified.

Overall study findings and caveats: Follow-up analysis later connected one missense variant in DCLRE1C with trimming of TCR beta V- and J-genes. Reports showed the classifier diagnosing cytomegalovirus status with high specificity and sensitivity. TCR beta sequences reportedly predicted the HLA-A and HLA-B alleles of most subjects accurately.

The rearrangement joins TRBV18 to TRBJ2-1; D remains ambiguous. This receptor was obtained from a man between 45 and 60 years old in good health and CMV-seropositive. The material sequenced was PBMCs. CDR3 nucleotides: TGTGCCAGCTCACCATCCCGGGTCTCCTACAATGAGCAGTTCTTC. Translation: CASSPSRVSYNEQFF.